This T cell receptor (beta chain) was recovered during a study of cytomegalovirus exposure and HLA in healthy donors (dated by TCRdb to about 2017). The study in broad terms: An earlier analysis of 587 of the donors reported 276 Gb of sequence data and 100 million to 130 million unique TCR beta sequences from 150 million to 200 million T cells. An early release covering roughly 640 HLA-typed donors comprised about 310 gigabases of sequencing data and about 90 million unique TCR sequences. Among the 398 genotyped donors, more than 70% belonged to the genetic ancestry cluster associated with self-reported Caucasian donors. The aim of the study was to test whether cataloging public T cell receptors could identify signatures of past pathogen exposure. The study profiled the T cell repertoires of hundreds of subjects by immunosequencing and related them to cytomegalovirus serostatus. Along with the roughly 670-subject first cohort, a separate validation cohort of roughly 110 different subjects was used. High-throughput TCR immunosequencing, statistical association of individual TCRs with disease status, and machine learning were combined to predict cytomegalovirus infection status. A later analysis re-examined previously published TCR beta repertoires from roughly 650 donors and added high-resolution HLA genotyping to investigate patterns of TCR occurrence. Rather than using new phenotypic data, the later analysis identified candidate immune exposures from TCR beta sequences and from how often those sequences occurred across donors. In an earlier analysis of 500 to 650 of the donors, high-throughput TCR beta sequencing was used to judge whether each TCR beta V gene segment behaved as functional or pseudogenic. Donor age, sex, ethnicity and CMV serostatus were compiled together with the repertoire data. A later genetic analysis took genome-wide SNP genotypes for about 55% of the roughly 670 donors and used that subset as a discovery cohort. Every repertoire in the discovery cohort had been generated on one and the same sequencing platform. HLA typing included class I and class II loci at four-digit resolution. Typing coverage differed by locus: A, B, C, DRB1 and DQB1 were typed in roughly 620-640 donors, DQA1 in 522, DPA1 in approximately 600, and DPB1 in just under 490. Roughly 5 DR-DQ haplotypes were handled as single units for association and clustering, since linkage in the cohort was strong. On average, around 240,000 unique TCR beta nucleotide sequences were sequenced per donor among roughly 430 genotyped donors of the cohort, with 15% to 20% of those sequences being non-productive. Overall results and qualifications from the work: A further reported finding was that TCR beta sequences accurately predicted the HLA-A and HLA-B alleles for most subjects in the first cohort. Several of the top co-occurrence clusters appeared to be linked to parvovirus B19, influenza, CMV and Epstein-Barr virus, according to a later analysis. According to a later analysis, most CMV-associated TCR beta chains appeared to be HLA-restricted, and the HLA associations seemed to be driven largely by CMV exposure. Broadly in line with IMGT annotations, most TCR beta V segments showed up in productive rearrangements about 87% or about 30% of the time in an earlier analysis of several hundred of the donors. V-gene and J-gene trimming of TCR beta chains was associated with a missense DCLRE1C variant in a later genetic analysis, and the association was replicated in an independent cohort. Compared with the 666-donor mean, donors in an Asian-associated ancestry cluster had fewer N-insertions in productive TCRs, according to a later genetic analysis. Most TCR sequences were observed very rarely across donors, whereas some public TCRs were present in many individuals. Linkage disequilibrium might explain the correlated functional status among segregating V segments, but an unknown experimental factor could not be excluded. A group of highly shared sequence variants was considered likely to be a technical artifact of the sequencing pipeline. Presence/absence analyses assumed roughly uniform sequencing depth across donors, an assumption that may not hold. A later analysis found that TCR association rates varied across HLA loci, with DRB1 alleles showing the most associated TCRs and HLA-C alleles the fewest. The only immune exposure information available for the cohort was CMV serostatus. According to the authors, the approach could potentially be generalized to other disease states and immunological phenotypes. Strong co-occurrence of HLA alleles, especially DR and DQ, made assigning TCR associations to individual alleles difficult. The study listed approximately 150 TCR beta chains as associated with cytomegalovirus. Some IMGT-functional V segments, including TRBV6-2 and TRBV6-3, could not be distinguished by the 87-base-pair reads and were therefore excluded. In a later analysis, HLA-associated TCR beta chains showed more clonal expansion and lower generation probabilities than non-associated chains that were equally common. Three of the identified cytomegalovirus-associated TCR beta chains were confirmed in vitro to be specific for cytomegalovirus antigens. Because some donors lacked HLA typing at each locus, the association tests relied only on the typed subset. Because counts were too low, around 18 rarely observed V segments, including chromosome 9 orphons, were left out of the earlier analysis of approximately 500 of the donors. A later analysis associated about 17,000 TCR beta sequences with specific HLA alleles at a false discovery rate of 0.05. This cohort had only TCR beta chains sequenced, and the lack of alpha or paired-chain data limited which features could be detected. In both the original and validation cohorts, the classifier was reported to diagnose cytomegalovirus status with high specificity and sensitivity.

This clone came up once. What this receptor recognizes is not known. No much larger clonotype is one base removed from it; base qualities were not supplied. The cohort was made up of 500 to 800 healthy bone marrow donors. All cohort members were sampled while nominally healthy, although unrecorded immune exposures were likely present. The donor tested CMV seropositive and was one of the 289 seropositive cohort members. A peripheral blood sample was collected from each donor, and TCR beta sequencing was performed on peripheral blood mononuclear cells. Genomic DNA was extracted from the blood cell samples with the Qiagen DNeasy Blood Extraction Kit. The CDR3 contains 16 residues, cysteine and phenylalanine counted. The DNA shown is the 48-base CDR3, in frame from base 1. At the junction V is shortened by 3 bases and J by 2 bases; bases outside the gene matches: 6. CDR1 and CDR2, looked up from the germline V gene, are SGHTA and FQGNSA.

The protocol used for the library was the immunoSEQ multiplex PCR assay. A mixture of 60 forward primers for TCR Vbeta segments and 13 reverse primers for TCR Jbeta segments was used in the multiplex PCR. The CDR3 region of rearranged TCR beta genes was amplified from genomic DNA with a multiplex PCR assay. Amplified TCR beta libraries were sequenced as 87-base-pair reads on the Illumina HiSeq System. In the authors' own workflow: A later analysis tallied 70 million to 100 million unique TCR beta chains across the 660 or so repertoires, and around 9.9 million of those chains were shared by two or more donors. Raw reads were error-corrected and collapsed into unique sequences with a nearest-neighbor algorithm that merged closely related sequences to remove PCR and sequencing errors. Alignment of CDR3 sequences to IMGT reference sequences was used to assign V, D and J gene segments. Each retained sequence needed at least a six-nucleotide match to both a V gene segment and a J gene segment. A rearrangement counted as productive if the CDR3 had no stop codons and remained in frame with V and J, and every other rearrangement counted as non-productive. CDR3 was defined by IMGT convention, running from the second conserved V-encoded cysteine to the conserved J-encoded phenylalanine. The earlier analysis of 500 to 600 of the donors excluded sequences that lacked an unambiguous match to a single V gene segment. An earlier analysis of 500 to 700 of the donors classified V segments as functional when productive rearrangements were above 56.7% and as segregating when the standard deviation between donors was above 5%. A statistical classification framework was developed to diagnose cytomegalovirus status using the catalog of TCR beta chain sequences. In a later analysis, V and J genes were assigned by comparing TCR nucleotide sequences against IMGT/GENE-DB human TR gene sequences. Using the TCRdist pipeline, a later analysis assigned CDR3 sequences along with most-parsimonious VDJ recombination scenarios. In a later analysis, each TCR beta chain was defined by its CDR3 amino acid sequence together with its V-gene family, and reads lacking a unique V-gene family were excluded. In a later analysis, 450 to 600 highly shared, low-generation-probability nucleotide sequences were removed to address suspected cross-contamination and a sequencing artifact. A later analysis calculated a clonal expansion index for each public chain from normalized within-repertoire ranks of inferred template counts. A later analysis computed generation probabilities with a VDJ recombination model fitted to out-of-frame rearrangements, and checked the results against IGoR. Hypergeometric tests were used in a later analysis to score TCR-TCR, TCR-HLA and TCR-CMV co-occurrence, with a repertoire-size bias correction applied to the TCR pairs. False discovery rates were estimated in a later analysis by permuting HLA or CMV assignments 20 times. In a later analysis, co-occurring TCRs were grouped with DBSCAN, and TCRdist sequence similarity was added when clustering was performed within HLA-allele-positive subsets. Co-occurrence clustering excluded repertoires with fewer than 30,000 or more than 120,000 public chains, plus five with anomalous nucleotide sharing. This immuneACCESS table, as held by TCRdb, lists in-frame sequences with V and J called but not all clones. Of the missing ones, under half trace to an unresolved V gene in checked studies; the others have no known cause. V and J calls plus clone size are reproduced from that table; the DNA served to infer D and trimming. For this sample there are some 99,000 clones; around three quarters appear just once. The biggest ten clones account for approximately 7.7% of the sample.

The rearranged segments are TRBV7-2 and TRBJ2-3, with TRBD1 identical over 9 junction bases. Specimen: PBMCs. The sequence derives from a woman between 50 and 59 years old in good health and CMV-seropositive. At the DNA level, the sequence is TGTGCCAGCAGCTTCGGGGGACAGGGTCCCACAGATACGCAGTATTTT. Translated, this is CASSFGGQGPTDTQYF.